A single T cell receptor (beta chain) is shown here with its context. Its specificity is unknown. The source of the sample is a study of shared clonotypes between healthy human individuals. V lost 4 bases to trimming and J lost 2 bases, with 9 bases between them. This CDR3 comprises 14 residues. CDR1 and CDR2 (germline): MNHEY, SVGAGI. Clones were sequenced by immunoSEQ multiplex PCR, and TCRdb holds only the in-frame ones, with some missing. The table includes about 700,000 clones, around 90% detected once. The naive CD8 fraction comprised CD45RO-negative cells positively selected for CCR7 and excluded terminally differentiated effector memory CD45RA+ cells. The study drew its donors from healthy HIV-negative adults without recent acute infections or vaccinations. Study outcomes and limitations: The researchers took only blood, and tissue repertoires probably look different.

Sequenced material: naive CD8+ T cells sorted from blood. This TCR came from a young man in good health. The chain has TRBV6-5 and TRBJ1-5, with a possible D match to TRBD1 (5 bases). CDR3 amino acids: CASSSGFGNQPQHF. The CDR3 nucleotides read TGTGCCAGCAGTTCAGGGTTCGGCAATCAGCCCCAGCATTTT.